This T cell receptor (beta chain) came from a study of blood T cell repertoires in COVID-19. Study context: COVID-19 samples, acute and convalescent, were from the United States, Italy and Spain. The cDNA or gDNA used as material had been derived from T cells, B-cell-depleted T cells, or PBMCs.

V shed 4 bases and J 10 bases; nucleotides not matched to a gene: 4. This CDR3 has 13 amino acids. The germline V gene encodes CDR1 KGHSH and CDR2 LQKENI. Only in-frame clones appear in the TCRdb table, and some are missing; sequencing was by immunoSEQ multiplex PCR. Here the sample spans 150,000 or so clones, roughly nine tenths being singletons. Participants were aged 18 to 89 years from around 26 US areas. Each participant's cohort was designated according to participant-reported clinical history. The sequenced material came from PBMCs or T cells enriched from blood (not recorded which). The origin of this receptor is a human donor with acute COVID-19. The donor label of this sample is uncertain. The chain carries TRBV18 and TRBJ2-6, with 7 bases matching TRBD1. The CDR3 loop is CASSHRQGNVLTF. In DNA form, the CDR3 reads TGTGCCAGCTCACACCGACAGGGTAACGTCCTGACTTTC. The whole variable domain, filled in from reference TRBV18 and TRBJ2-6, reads NAGVMQNPRHLVRRRGQEARLRCSPMKGHSHVYWYRQLPEEGLKFMVYLQKENIIDESGMPKERFSAEFPKEGPSILRIQQVVRGDSAAYFCASSHRQGNVLTFGAGSRLTVL.